This TCR beta chain was retrieved from a study of OX40 agonist ivuxolimab in advanced cancers. Study overall: Patients in the trial were receiving intravenous ivuxolimab every 2 weeks, at doses of 0.01 to 10 mg/kg.

Study outcomes and limitations: CD8+ T cells averaged more expanded clones than CD4+.

J gave up 2 bases and V 1 base, and 4 bases lay outside the gene matches. This CDR3 spans 15 amino acids. The V gene's germline CDR1 is SNHLY and CDR2 FYNNEI. Sequencing used immunoSEQ multiplex PCR; TCRdb keeps in-frame clones, though not all of them. The sample lists 60,000 to 85,000 clones; around 86% were seen once. This clone was observed a few times. The antigen is unknown. Sequencing was performed on CD4+ or CD8+ T cells sorted from blood, taken in a trial of the OX40 agonist ivuxolimab. This chain joins TRBV2 and TRBJ2-7; 8 bases fit TRBD2. The clonotype originates from an adult with an advanced solid tumor such as melanoma, head and neck, liver or kidney cancer. The CDR3 coding sequence is TGTGCCAGCAGTGAAGAGAGCGGGGGTCCCTACGAGCAGTACTTC. It translates to CASSEESGGPYEQYF.